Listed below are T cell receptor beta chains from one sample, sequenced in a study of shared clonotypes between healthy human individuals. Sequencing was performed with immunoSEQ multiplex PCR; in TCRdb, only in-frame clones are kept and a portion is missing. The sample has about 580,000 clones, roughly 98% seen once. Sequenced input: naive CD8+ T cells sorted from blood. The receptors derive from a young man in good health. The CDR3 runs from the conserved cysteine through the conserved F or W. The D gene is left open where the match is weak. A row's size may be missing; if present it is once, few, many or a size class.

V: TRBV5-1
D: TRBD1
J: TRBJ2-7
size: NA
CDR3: CASSPWDREYEQYF
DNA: TGCGCCAGCAGCCCTTGGGACAGGGAATACGAGCAGTACTTC

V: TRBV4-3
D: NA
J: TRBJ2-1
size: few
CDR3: CASSQDLGTLYQFF
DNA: TGCGCCAGCAGCCAAGATCTGGGAACTCTTTATCAGTTCTTC

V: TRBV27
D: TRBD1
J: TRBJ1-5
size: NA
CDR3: CASSPGGLQPQHF
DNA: TGTGCCAGCAGTCCAGGGGGCTTGCAGCCCCAGCATTTT

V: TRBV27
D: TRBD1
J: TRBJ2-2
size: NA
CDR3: CASSLRTGGYGGELFF
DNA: TGTGCCAGCAGTTTAAGGACAGGGGGCTATGGCGGGGAGCTGTTTTTT

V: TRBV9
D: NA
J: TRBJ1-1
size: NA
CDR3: CASSPLGEGGTEAFF
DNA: TGTGCCAGCAGCCCCCTTGGGGAGGGGGGGACTGAAGCTTTCTTT

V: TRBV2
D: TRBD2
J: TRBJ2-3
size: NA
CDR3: CATVEPGTSGPSTDTQYF
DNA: TGTGCCACGGTGGAACCCGGGACTAGCGGACCTAGCACAGATACGCAGTATTTT

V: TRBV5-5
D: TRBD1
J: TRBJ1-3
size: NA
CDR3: CASSPTGGEEWNTIYF
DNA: TGTGCCAGCAGCCCGACAGGGGGAGAGGAGTGGAACACCATATATTTT

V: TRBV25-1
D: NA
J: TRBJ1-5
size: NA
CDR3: CASSEQGGQPQHF
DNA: TGTGCCAGCAGTGAACAGGGTGGACAGCCCCAGCATTTT

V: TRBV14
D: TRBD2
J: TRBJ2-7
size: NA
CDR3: CASSHKKRGNSYEQYF
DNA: TGTGCCAGCAGCCATAAAAAGCGGGGGAACTCCTACGAGCAGTACTTC

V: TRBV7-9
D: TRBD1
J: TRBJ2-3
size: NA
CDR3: CASSLWGQGSPDTQYF
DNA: TGTGCCAGCAGCTTATGGGGACAGGGCTCCCCAGATACGCAGTATTTT

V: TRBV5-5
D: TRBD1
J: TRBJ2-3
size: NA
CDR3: CASSPKPTGQRDTQYF
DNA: TGTGCCAGCAGCCCTAAACCGACAGGGCAGAGAGATACGCAGTATTTT

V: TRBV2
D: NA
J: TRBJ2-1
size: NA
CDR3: CASSEPRTNEQFF
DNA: TGTGCCAGCAGTGAACCTAGGACCAATGAGCAGTTCTTC

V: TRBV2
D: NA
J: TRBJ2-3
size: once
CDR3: CASSAFQGFDTQYF
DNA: TGTGCCAGCAGTGCATTCCAAGGATTTGACACGCAGTATTTT

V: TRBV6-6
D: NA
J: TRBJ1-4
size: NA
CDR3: CASIDRRDEKLFF
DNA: TGTGCCAGCATCGACAGGCGGGATGAAAAACTGTTTTTT

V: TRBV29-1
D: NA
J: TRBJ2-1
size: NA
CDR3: CSVEPRYNEQFF
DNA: TGCAGCGTTGAACCTAGATACAATGAGCAGTTCTTC

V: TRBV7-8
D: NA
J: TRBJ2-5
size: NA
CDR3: CASSYLGSGGETQYF
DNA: TGTGCCAGCAGCTACCTAGGGAGCGGAGGGGAGACCCAGTACTTC

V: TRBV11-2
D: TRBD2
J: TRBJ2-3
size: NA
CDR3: CASSPPSGSTPDTQYF
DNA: TGTGCCAGCAGCCCCCCTAGCGGATCCACCCCAGATACGCAGTATTTT

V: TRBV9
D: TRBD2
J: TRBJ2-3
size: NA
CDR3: CASSAGGLAGYTQYF
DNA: TGTGCCAGCAGTGCCGGGGGACTAGCGGGGTATACGCAGTATTTT

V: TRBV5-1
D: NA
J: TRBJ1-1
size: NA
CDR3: CASSSTVGRNTEAFF
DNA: TGCGCCAGCAGCTCTACGGTTGGAAGGAACACTGAAGCTTTCTTT

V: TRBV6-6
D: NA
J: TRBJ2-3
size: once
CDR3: CASSTVRSTDTQYF
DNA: TGTGCCAGCAGCACCGTACGAAGCACAGATACGCAGTATTTT

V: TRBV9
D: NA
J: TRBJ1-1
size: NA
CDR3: CASSVAGPNTEAFF
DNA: TGTGCCAGCAGCGTAGCAGGACCCAACACTGAAGCTTTCTTT